This passage covers 26 T cell receptor beta chains from one sample sequenced in a study of shared T cell receptors in the human thymus. Clones were read by immunoSEQ multiplex PCR, and TCRdb kept only the in-frame ones, dropping some. Of hundreds of thousands of clones in the sample, about 90% were seen once. The data were also submitted as part of a second study, on human thymus T cells.

Source material: thymocytes. The receptors originated from a boy in the first two years of life with a congenital heart defect.

CDR3 loop: CASHPEWDRVADTQYF. The CDR3 nucleotides read TGTGCCAGCCACCCGGAATGGGACAGGGTGGCAGATACGCAGTATTTT. This chain connects TRBV18 to TRBJ2-3; 9 positions match TRBD1. This CDR3 region has 16 residues. V gave up 8 bases and J gave up 4 bases; unmatched junction bases: 13. The germline V gene has CDR1 KGHSH and CDR2 LQKENI.

The rearrangement links TRBV5-1 to TRBJ1-2; TRBD1 matches 8 bases. The ends lost 7 bases at V and 2 bases at J; junction bases unmatched: 16. CDR1 is SGHRS, CDR2 YFSETQ, per germline. This CDR3 region has 17 residues. CDR3 sequence: CASGTMHPGQDNYGYTF. The CDR3 region has the DNA TGCGCCAGCGGAACTATGCACCCGGGACAGGACAACTATGGCTACACCTTC.

V gene TRBV28 combines with J gene TRBJ1-2; the match to TRBD1 covers 8 bases. Germline V CDR1 and CDR2: MDHEN, SYDVKM. Unmatched junction bases numbered 3, after V lost 4 bases and J lost 2 bases. The CDR3 contains 14 residues. The CDR3 is CASSSDRDNYGYTF. DNA for the CDR3: TGTGCCAGCAGTTCGGACAGGGACAACTATGGCTACACCTTC.

The chain links TRBV4-1 to TRBJ2-1; a possible D gene is TRBD1 (6 bases). With 2 bases removed from V and 0 bases from J, the gap between germline ends came to 20 bases. CDR1 MGHRA and CDR2 YSYEKL come from the germline V gene. The CDR3 is 19 amino acids. CDR3 sequence reads: CASSQLTRTAIFSYNEQFF. DNA for the CDR3: TGCGCCAGCAGCCAACTTACAAGGACAGCGATATTCTCCTACAATGAGCAGTTCTTC.

The V gene is TRBV7-8, the J gene TRBJ2-7; TRBD2 might be the D (6 bases). CDR3 size: 14 residues. V lost 3 bases and J lost 0, with 9 bases in between. The germline V gene encodes CDR1 SGHVS and CDR2 FQNEAQ. In nucleotides, the CDR3 is TGTGCCAGCAGCTTTGGGGGGAGCTCCTACGAGCAGTACTTC. Its translation is CASSFGGSSYEQYF.

The CDR3 sequence: CASSFQGQGYEQYF. In DNA form, the CDR3 reads TGTGCCAGCAGTTTTCAGGGACAGGGCTACGAGCAGTACTTC. The chain combines TRBV27 with TRBJ2-7; 9 nucleotides match TRBD1. CDR3 size: 14 residues. CDR1 is MNHEY, CDR2 SMNVEV, per germline (reference sequence). After removal of 3 bases from V and 3 bases from J, the junction contained 3 bases not matched to a gene.

The genes are TRBV5-1 and TRBJ2-5; 9 bases are shared with TRBD1. Germline assignment: CDR1 SGHRS and CDR2 YFSETQ. Trimming cost V 2 bases and J 0 bases; bases outside gene matches: 2. There are 15 residues in the CDR3. This CDR3 reads CASSFRTGDQETQYF. The CDR3, as DNA: TGCGCCAGCAGCTTTAGGACAGGGGACCAAGAGACCCAGTACTTC.

The chain is built from TRBV9 and TRBJ2-7; D is possibly TRBD1 (5 bases). V was pared by 0 bases and J by 3 bases, with 13 bases between. The CDR3 is made up of 15 amino acids. Germline loops: CDR1 SGDLS, CDR2 YYNGEE. The CDR3 reads CASSVGVRGSYEQYF. CDR3 DNA: TGTGCCAGCAGCGTAGGCGTTAGGGGCAGCTACGAGCAGTACTTC.

The V and J genes are TRBV9 and TRBJ2-3; 9 nucleotides match TRBD1. This CDR3 comprises 18 residues. V gave up 0 bases and J gave up 3 bases; unmatched junction bases: 11. Germline loops: CDR1 SGDLS, CDR2 YYNGEE. For the CDR3, the DNA is TGTGCCAGCAGCGTAGAAGCGGGGACAGGGTTAGAAACAGATACGCAGTATTTT. Residues: CASSVEAGTGLETDTQYF. The full variable domain, rest sourced from reference TRBV9 and TRBJ2-3, is DSGVTQTPKHLITATGQRVTLRCSPRSGDLSVYWYQQSLDQGLQFLIQYYNGEERAKGNILERFSAQQFPDLHSELNLSSLELGDSALYFCASSVEAGTGLETDTQYFGPGTRLTVL.

The chain has TRBV19 and TRBJ2-7; 9 bases match TRBD1. The germline V gene has CDR1 LNHDA and CDR2 SQIVND (reference sequence). This CDR3 has 17 residues. V shed 3 bases and J 6 bases; nucleotides not matched to a gene: 15. The CDR3 nucleotides read TGTGCCAGTAGTATTTCGGTGGGCGGGACAGGGTGGTCCGAGCAGTACTTC. Translating it yields CASSISVGGTGWSEQYF.

V is TRBV6-1 and J is TRBJ2-1; D is unclear. CDR1 and CDR2 (germline): MNHNS, SASEGT. The CDR3 is 16 residues long. Trimming cost V 4 bases and J 1 base, with 14 bases left between them. The CDR3 region is CASSGSFVGSYNEQFF. CDR3 sequence (DNA): TGTGCCAGCAGTGGGAGTTTCGTCGGTTCCTACAATGAGCAGTTCTTC.

This rearrangement joins TRBV7-8 to TRBJ1-1, with D hard to call. CDR3 length: 16 residues. Between the trimmed V and J ends, which lost 2 bases and 0 bases, there was a span of 13 bases. Germline V gene data show CDR1 as SGHVS and CDR2 as FQNEAQ. The CDR3 loop is CASSLSTNTLNTEAFF. DNA for the CDR3: TGTGCCAGCAGCTTATCAACCAACACGCTGAACACTGAAGCTTTCTTT.

With regard to this clone: A junction boundary mismatches the germline segment, possibly from a read error. In the same sample, other DNA sequences code for this CDR3. The chain has TRBV6-6 and TRBJ1-4; tentative D call: TRBD1 (6 bases). The CDR3 consists of 15 residues. Germline V gene sequence: CDR1 MNHNY, CDR2 SVGAGI (reference sequence). The CDR3 bases are TGTGCTAGCAGTTATCAGGGACAAGTTAATGAAAAACTGTTTTTT. It specifies CASSYQGQVNEKLFF.

The chain uses TRBV5-1 and TRBJ1-2; D is perhaps TRBD1 (5 bases). The ends were cut back, 0 bases at V and 4 bases at J, with 16 bases in the middle. The germline V gene has CDR1 SGHRS and CDR2 YFSETQ. The CDR3 totals 16 residues. The CDR3, as DNA: TGCGCCAGCAGCTTGGAGTCCGGGCCAAGGGGCTATGGCTACACCTTC. Amino acid sequence: CASSLESGPRGYGYTF.

The J gene is TRBJ2-7, the V gene TRBV25-1; 9 bases are a match to TRBD1. V gave up 0 bases and J gave up 6 bases; unmatched junction bases: 3. The CDR3 totals 14 residues. The germline CDR1 and CDR2 sequences are MGHDK and SYGVNS. The CDR3 loop reads CASSEYLDRGEQYF. The CDR3 DNA is TGTGCCAGCAGTGAATATCTGGACAGGGGCGAGCAGTACTTC.

The chain joins TRBV30 to TRBJ1-1, with D perhaps TRBD1 (5 bases). CDR1 and CDR2 (germline): GTSNPN, SVGIG (reference sequence). V lost 5 bases and J lost 6, with 16 bases in between. This CDR3 has 13 residues. Written as DNA, the CDR3 is TGTGCCTGGGAGTTAAGGGGAGGGGCTGAAGCTTTCTTT. Its translation is CAWELRGGAEAFF.

The rearrangement joins TRBV28 to TRBJ1-1, with D tentatively TRBD1 (6 bases). Trimming pared 5 bases from V and 3 bases from J, leaving 16 bases between. The CDR3 loop spans 15 amino acids. Germline CDR1 and CDR2: MDHEN and SYDVKM. CDR3 in amino acids: CASSLYPKGDTEAFF. The CDR3 DNA is TGTGCCAGCAGTCTCTATCCTAAGGGGGACACTGAAGCTTTCTTT.

The CDR3 spells CASKPRINYGYTF. The CDR3 coding sequence is TGTGCCAGCAAGCCACGAATTAACTATGGCTACACCTTC. This chain uses TRBV2 with TRBJ1-2; D gene ambiguous. With 7 bases removed from V and 1 base from J, the gap between germline ends came to 10 bases. This CDR3 comprises 13 residues. The germline gives CDR1 SNHLY, CDR2 FYNNEI.

This chain uses TRBV5-8 with TRBJ1-1; 8 bases align to TRBD1. The ends lost 4 bases at V and 3 bases at J; junction bases unmatched: 14. CDR1 and CDR2 from the germline V gene are SGHTS and YDEGEE. The CDR3 sequence is 17 residues long. The CDR3 region is CASSDDDRGEGHTEAFF. The CDR3 coding sequence is TGTGCCAGCAGCGACGATGACAGGGGAGAGGGGCACACTGAAGCTTTCTTT.

The rearrangement links TRBV27 to TRBJ2-1, with D tentatively TRBD2 (6 bases). There are 15 residues in the CDR3. Per the germline V gene, CDR1 is MNHEY and CDR2 is SMNVEV (reference sequence). Trimming removed 5 bases from V and 3 bases from J, with 14 bases in between. CDR3 residues: CASSHQAGRYNEQFF. CDR3 nucleotides: TGTGCCAGCAGTCACCAAGCGGGTCGCTACAATGAGCAGTTCTTC.

The table lists this clone with a few counts. Other nucleotide sequences in the sample specify the same CDR3. The chain carries TRBV19 and TRBJ2-4, with 7 bases fitting TRBD1. The CDR3 runs to 13 residues. The junction had 4 bases not matched to a gene; V was cut back by 9 bases and J by 2 bases. Germline V CDR1 and CDR2: LNHDA, SQIVND (reference sequence). The CDR3 spells CASRQGTKNIQYF. DNA of the CDR3: TGTGCCAGCCGACAGGGCACCAAAAACATTCAGTACTTC.

The chain recombines TRBV19 with TRBJ2-3; 7 bases line up with TRBD2. The CDR3 runs 16 residues. The germline V gene has CDR1 LNHDA and CDR2 SQIVND (reference sequence). V gave up 1 base and J gave up 2 bases; unmatched junction bases: 6. The CDR3 nucleotides read TGTGCCAGTAGTATAGGGGGGGGAGACCCCACAGATACGCAGTATTTT. Translating it yields CASSIGGGDPTDTQYF.

The V and J genes are TRBV7-9 and TRBJ2-3, with 15 bases aligning to TRBD2. The CDR3 is made up of 19 amino acids. The V and J ends lost 7 bases and 2 bases, in that order; junction bases with no gene match: 13. Per germline, CDR1 SEHNR and CDR2 FQNEAQ (reference sequence). CDR3 protein: CASIHLPRTSGGATDTQYF. The CDR3 DNA reads TGTGCCAGCATCCACCTCCCCAGGACTAGCGGGGGGGCCACAGATACGCAGTATTTT.

The chain links TRBV4-1 to TRBJ2-1; TRBD2 agrees at 10 bases. The CDR3 is 17 residues long. CDR1 and CDR2 from the germline V gene are MGHRA and YSYEKL. V lost 1 base and J lost 3; bases outside the gene matches: 6. CDR3 coding DNA: TGCGCCAGCAGCCAAGTTCTAGCGGGAGACCTCTACAATGAGCAGTTCTTC. Translated, it gives CASSQVLAGDLYNEQFF.

In this sample, this clone turned up a few times. This sequence joins TRBV19 and TRBJ2-7; 9 bases align to TRBD2. The CDR3 totals 14 residues. The germline CDR1 and CDR2 sequences are LNHDA and SQIVND (reference sequence). Trimming at V came to 3 bases and at J to 5 bases, leaving 5 bases not matched to a gene. DNA of the CDR3: TGTGCCAGTAGTATTAGGCTAGCGGGAAACGAGCAGTACTTC. It translates to CASSIRLAGNEQYF. Based on the CDR3 plus reference TRBV19 and TRBJ2-7, the full variable domain is DGGITQSPKYLFRKEGQNVTLSCEQNLNHDAMYWYRQDPGQGLRLIYYSQIVNDFQKGDIAEGYSVSREKKESFPLTVTSAQKNPTAFYLCASSIRLAGNEQYFGPGTRLTVT.

The J gene is TRBJ1-1, the V gene TRBV5-1; 8 nucleotides match TRBD1. Germline V gene data show CDR1 as SGHRS and CDR2 as YFSETQ. J was trimmed by 2 bases and V by 0 bases; bases with no gene match: 9. The CDR3 covers 17 residues. In nucleotides, the CDR3 is TGCGCCAGCAGCTTGGAAGGGACAGGAGGTACTAACACTGAAGCTTTCTTT. The encoded protein is CASSLEGTGGTNTEAFF.